This T cell receptor (beta chain) was recorded in a study of regulatory T cells in long-lasting Graves disease. For the study at large: Graves' patients diagnosed newly had used antithyroid drugs under 3 months.

The time point here: newly diagnosed GD, antithyroid drugs for less than 3 months. RNA extracted from PBMCs served as the sequencing template. This clonotype turned up a few times. Its antigen is still unknown. HTBI primers from iRepertoire and Arm-PCR of CDR3 regions yielded the TCR beta libraries. TCRdb used MiXCR to reprocess the multiplex PCR reads, holding one entry per CDR3 protein. The sample yields about 380,000 distinct CDR3 sequences, around 16% seen once. Study-level results: Newly diagnosed patients shared 850 to 1,000 public clonotypes; persistent patients shared about 2,700.

The material sequenced was peripheral blood mononuclear cells (PBMCs), taken at new diagnosis, from a patient treated with antithyroid drugs. The TCR originated in a female donor with Graves disease.

CDR3 amino acids: CASSWGPTNYGYTF. DNA of the CDR3: TGTGCCAGCAGTTGGGGGCCTACTAACTATGGCTACACCTTC. The chain has TRBV27 and TRBJ1-2, with a tentative D call TRBD1 (6 bases). Looked up from germline, CDR1 is MNHEY and CDR2 is SMNVEV (reference sequence). V was shortened by 4 bases and J by 0 bases, with 9 bases between the two germline ends. The CDR3 extends over 14 amino acids.